The rows below give T cell receptor beta chains drawn from one sample of a study of T cells in tuberculosis. The assay was immunoSEQ multiplex PCR, and TCRdb's table has in-frame clones only and misses some. Here the sample spans fewer than 40,000 clones, approximately 96% being singletons. Source material: PBMCs. The receptors were sampled from a donor aged 10 to 29 with latent tuberculosis or without tuberculosis infection. CDR3s include the opening cysteine and the closing phenylalanine or tryptophan. The D gene is left open where the match is weak. Clone size appears in some rows only: once, few, many, or a class for an expanded clone.

>10|TRBJ2-1|-|-|TRBV20-1
CSARYTEQFF
TGCAGTGCTAGGTACACTGAGCAGTTCTTC
>13|TRBJ2-7|once|-|TRBV6-1
CASSEQGSYEQYF
TGTGCCAGCAGCGAGCAGGGCTCCTACGAGCAGTACTTC
>14|TRBJ2-7|once|-|TRBV10-3
CAVRRAGPSYEQYF
TGTGCCGTACGGAGAGCGGGCCCCTCCTACGAGCAGTACTTC
>14|TRBJ1-1|-|TRBD1|TRBV9
CASNRQGANTEAFF
TGTGCCAGCAACAGACAGGGAGCGAACACTGAAGCTTTCTTT
>12|TRBJ1-2|-|-|TRBV27
CASRQGRGGYTF
TGTGCCAGCAGACAGGGCCGGGGAGGCTACACCTTC
>12|TRBJ2-1|-|TRBD1|TRBV5-4
CASSLTGVEQFF
TGTGCCAGCAGCCTAACAGGGGTCGAGCAGTTCTTC
>12|TRBJ2-7|-|TRBD1|TRBV6-6
CASETGSYEQYF
TGTGCCAGTGAGACAGGGTCCTACGAGCAGTACTTC
>16|TRBJ1-2|once|TRBD1|TRBV4-1
CASSNRGPLLFYGYTF
TGCGCCAGCAGCAACAGGGGTCCGCTCCTCTTCTATGGCTACACCTTC
>12|TRBJ1-1|few|-|TRBV6-1
CATKWTKTEAFF
TGTGCCACAAAATGGACAAAAACTGAAGCTTTCTTT
>14|TRBJ1-2|-|TRBD1|TRBV30
CAWSAGTGNNGYTF
TGTGCCTGGAGTGCCGGGACAGGGAATAATGGCTACACCTTC
>15|TRBJ2-1|-|TRBD2|TRBV6-1
CASSELAVKYNEQFF
TGTGCCAGCAGTGAACTAGCGGTGAAATACAATGAGCAGTTCTTC
>15|TRBJ1-5|-|-|TRBV11-2
CASSLGGYSNQPQHF
TGTGCCAGCAGCTTAGGAGGGTATAGCAATCAGCCCCAGCATTTT
>17|TRBJ1-6|-|-|TRBV6-1
CASSDWGGSSYNSPLHF
TGTGCCAGCAGTGATTGGGGCGGGAGCTCCTATAATTCACCCCTCCACTTT
>17|TRBJ2-7|-|TRBD1|TRBV5-1
CASSLAYGTGGAYEQYF
TGCGCCAGCAGCTTGGCTTACGGGACAGGGGGTGCCTACGAGCAGTACTTC
>17|TRBJ1-5|-|-|TRBV28
CASSLYRLTPGNQPQHF
TGTGCCAGCAGTTTATACAGGCTTACCCCGGGCAATCAGCCCCAGCATTTT
>14|TRBJ2-1|-|TRBD2|TRBV7-6
CASSPTGTSNEQFF
TGTGCCAGCAGCCCTACCGGGACTAGCAATGAGCAGTTCTTC
>12|TRBJ2-1|once|-|TRBV2
CASSGQGSEQFF
TGTGCCAGCAGCGGCCAGGGTAGCGAGCAGTTCTTC
>13|TRBJ2-7|once|TRBD2|TRBV25-1
CASKKSGGFEQYF
TGTGCCAGCAAAAAAAGCGGGGGATTCGAGCAGTACTTC
>15|TRBJ1-1|-|TRBD1|TRBV5-1
CASSLTKTGETEAFF
TGCGCCAGCAGCCTCACGAAGACAGGGGAAACTGAAGCTTTCTTT
>15|TRBJ2-3|-|-|TRBV6-5
CASSYRFAKTDTQYF
TGTGCCAGCAGTTACCGGTTCGCGAAGACAGATACGCAGTATTTT
>16|TRBJ2-6|-|-|TRBV2
CASSQGPNSGANVLTF
TGTGCCAGCAGCCAGGGTCCAAACTCTGGGGCCAACGTCCTGACTTTC
>15|TRBJ2-3|-|-|TRBV5-1
CASSLTWGGTDTQYF
TGCGCCAGCAGCTTGACGTGGGGGGGCACAGATACGCAGTATTTT
>17|TRBJ2-5|-|TRBD2|TRBV15
CATSRSRTSGFQETQYF
TGTGCCACCAGCAGATCCCGGACTAGCGGATTCCAAGAGACCCAGTACTTC
>17|TRBJ2-7|-|TRBD2|TRBV4-1
CASSQPPWDGGFREQYF
TGCGCCAGCAGCCAACCCCCTTGGGACGGGGGGTTTAGGGAGCAGTACTTC
>14|TRBJ1-2|-|-|TRBV5-1
CASSPPTGFYGYTF
TGCGCCAGCAGCCCCCCGACAGGTTTCTATGGCTACACCTTC
>16|TRBJ1-1|-|-|TRBV9
CASSALLGLLGTEAFF
TGTGCCAGCAGCGCCCTTCTGGGGCTCCTTGGGACTGAAGCTTTCTTT
>15|TRBJ1-1|-|-|TRBV6-5
CASSLTLTVNTEAFF
TGTGCCAGCAGCCTAACGCTGACAGTGAACACTGAAGCTTTCTTT
>15|TRBJ2-3|-|-|TRBV5-1
CASSLAPTSTDTQYF
TGCGCCAGCAGCTTGGCGCCTACTAGCACAGATACGCAGTATTTT
>17|TRBJ1-3|-|TRBD1|TRBV6-1
CASSDHLLGQGRNTIYF
TGTGCCAGCAGTGACCACCTGCTCGGACAGGGTAGAAACACCATATATTTT
>13|TRBJ2-5|-|TRBD1|TRBV7-9
CASSATGRETQYF
TGTGCCAGCAGCGCGACAGGGCGGGAGACCCAGTACTTC
>15|TRBJ2-7|-|TRBD2|TRBV6-1
CASSEGSGSSYEQYF
TGTGCCAGCAGTGAAGGGAGCGGGAGCTCCTACGAGCAGTACTTC
>15|TRBJ2-7|-|TRBD1|TRBV7-9
CASSLTGTGAREQYF
TGTGCCAGCAGCTTAACCGGGACAGGGGCTCGTGAGCAGTACTTC
>14|TRBJ1-3|-|-|TRBV19
CASSIMSSGNTIYF
TGTGCCAGTAGTATCATGAGCTCTGGAAACACCATATATTTT
>16|TRBJ1-1|-|-|TRBV29-1
CSVESSGLLWYTEAFF
TGCAGCGTAGAATCATCAGGGCTCCTCTGGTACACTGAAGCTTTCTTT
>14|TRBJ1-4|-|-|TRBV4-2
CASSQGSSDEKLFF
TGTGCCAGCAGCCAAGGGAGCTCGGATGAAAAACTGTTTTTT
>15|TRBJ2-3|-|TRBD2|TRBV2
CASSALARSTDTQYF
TGTGCCAGCAGTGCACTAGCGAGAAGCACAGATACGCAGTATTTT
>15|TRBJ2-1|-|TRBD1|TRBV15
CATRTGQGELNEQFF
TGTGCCACCAGAACGGGACAGGGGGAGTTGAATGAGCAGTTCTTC
>13|TRBJ1-2|-|-|TRBV7-8
CASSLGRDYGYTF
TGTGCCAGCAGCTTAGGCAGGGACTATGGCTACACCTTC
>16|TRBJ1-3|-|TRBD1|TRBV2
CASSEIQGLSGNTIYF
TGTGCCAGCAGTGAAATACAGGGGTTATCTGGAAACACCATATATTTT
>13|TRBJ1-2|-|-|TRBV7-2
CASSLERGGVYTF
TGTGCCAGCAGCTTAGAGAGAGGAGGTGTCTACACCTTC
>15|TRBJ2-7|-|-|TRBV4-1
CASSYQVSPTYEQYF
TGCGCCAGCAGCTACCAGGTATCACCTACCTACGAGCAGTACTTC
>13|TRBJ2-1|-|TRBD1|TRBV5-4
CASSPTGYNEQFF
TGTGCCAGCAGCCCGACAGGGTACAATGAGCAGTTCTTC
>17|TRBJ1-1|-|-|TRBV15
CATSRAGRGSSITEAFF
TGTGCCACCAGCAGAGCTGGGAGGGGGAGTTCAATCACTGAAGCTTTCTTT
>14|TRBJ2-5|-|-|TRBV6-1
CASSGPGVAETQYF
TGTGCCAGCAGTGGCCCGGGGGTTGCAGAGACCCAGTACTTC
>15|TRBJ2-5|-|TRBD1|TRBV4-1
CASSRSDREWETQYF
TGCGCCAGCAGCCGATCGGACAGGGAGTGGGAGACCCAGTACTTC
>15|TRBJ1-2|-|TRBD1|TRBV2
CASSEGETGLYGYTF
TGTGCCAGCAGTGAAGGCGAGACAGGGCTCTATGGCTACACCTTC
>13|TRBJ1-4|-|-|TRBV18
CASSPPDSEKLFF
TGTGCCAGCTCACCTCCGGACAGTGAAAAACTGTTTTTT
>14|TRBJ2-5|-|-|TRBV27
CASSLGTRGETQYF
TGTGCCAGCAGTTTAGGTACTAGAGGCGAGACCCAGTACTTC
>14|TRBJ1-2|-|TRBD1|TRBV5-6
CASSRDRANYGYTF
TGTGCCAGCAGCCGGGACAGGGCTAACTATGGCTACACCTTC
>15|TRBJ2-1|-|-|TRBV19
CASSISQRPYNEQFF
TGTGCCAGTAGTATATCTCAGAGGCCCTACAATGAGCAGTTCTTC